This T cell receptor (beta chain) emerged from a study of cytomegalovirus exposure and HLA in healthy donors. The PCR made use of 60 Vbeta and 13 Jbeta primers. The data were produced by immunoSEQ multiplex PCR, yet TCRdb's version contains in-frame clones alone and is incomplete. Among 90,000 to 110,000 clones listed, less than 85% were seen once. Germline values: CDR1 MNHEY, CDR2 SVGAGI. Germline trimming cut 6 bases from V and 3 bases from J; bases unmatched to any gene: 7. This CDR3 is 15 amino acids long. The rearrangement joins TRBV6-5 to TRBJ1-5; 8 bases agree with TRBD1. The clonotype originates from a man aged 35 to 55 in good health and CMV-seropositive. Sequencing was done on a sample of PBMCs. The CDR3 DNA sequence: TGTGCCAGCAGACCGACAGGGGCCCTCAATCAGCCCCAGCATTTT. This sequence encodes CASRPTGALNQPQHF.